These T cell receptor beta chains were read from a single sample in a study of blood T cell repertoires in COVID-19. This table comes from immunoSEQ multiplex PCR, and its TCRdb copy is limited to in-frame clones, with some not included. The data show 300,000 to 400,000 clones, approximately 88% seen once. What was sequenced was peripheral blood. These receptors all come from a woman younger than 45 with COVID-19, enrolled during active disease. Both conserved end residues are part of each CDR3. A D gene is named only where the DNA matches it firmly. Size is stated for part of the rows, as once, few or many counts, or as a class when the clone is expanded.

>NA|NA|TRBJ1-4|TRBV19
TGTGCCAGTAGTAGTGGCGGAGGGGCAAGTAATGAAAAACTGTTTTTT
CASSSGGGASNEKLFF
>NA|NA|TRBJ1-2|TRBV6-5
TGTGCCAGCAGTTACTCGCGTGTGGATGGCTACACCTTC
CASSYSRVDGYTF
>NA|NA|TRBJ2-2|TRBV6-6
TGTGCCAGCCCTCGGGACACCGGGGAGCTGTTTTTT
CASPRDTGELFF
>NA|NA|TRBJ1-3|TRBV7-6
TGTGCCAGCAGCGGCCACAGCTTTATCTCTGGAAACACCATATATTTT
CASSGHSFISGNTIYF
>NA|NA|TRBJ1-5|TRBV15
TGTGCCACCCGAAATATTGGGGGGGGTGTGAGCAATCAGCCCCAGCATTTT
CATRNIGGGVSNQPQHF
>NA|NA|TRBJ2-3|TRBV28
TGTGCCAGCAGTACCGCAGGGTCAGATACGCAGTATTTT
CASSTAGSDTQYF
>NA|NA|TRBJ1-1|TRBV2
TGTGCCAGCAGTGATTTCATGAGTACTGAAGCTTTCTTT
CASSDFMSTEAFF
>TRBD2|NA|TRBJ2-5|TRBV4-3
TGCGCCAGCAGCCAATCGGGGGGCCAAGAGACCCAGTACTTC
CASSQSGGQETQYF
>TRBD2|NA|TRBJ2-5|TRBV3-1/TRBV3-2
TGTGCCAGCAGCCAAGGCCAACTAGCGGGGGCCAGCGAGACCCAGTACTTC
CASSQGQLAGASETQYF
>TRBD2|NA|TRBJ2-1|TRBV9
TGTGCCAGCAGCGTAGGCCGGGGGGTGGATGAGCAGTTCTTC
CASSVGRGVDEQFF
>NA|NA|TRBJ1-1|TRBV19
TGTGCCAGTACCCAGGACTACGGCACTGAAGCTTTCTTT
CASTQDYGTEAFF
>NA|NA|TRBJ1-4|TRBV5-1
TGCGCCAGCAGCTTGGCGCAGGCTAATGAAAAACTGTTTTTT
CASSLAQANEKLFF
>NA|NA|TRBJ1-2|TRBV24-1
TGTGCCACCAGTGATTCACGGGGAGCTAACTATGGCTACACCTTC
CATSDSRGANYGYTF
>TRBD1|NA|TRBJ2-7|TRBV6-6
TGTGCCAGCATCCGGGACAGCTACTCCTACGAGCAGTACTTC
CASIRDSYSYEQYF
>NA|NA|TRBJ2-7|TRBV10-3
TGTGCCATCAGTAACGGGTACGAGCAGTACTTC
CAISNGYEQYF
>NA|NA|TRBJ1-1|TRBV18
TGTGCCAGCTCACCCAGGGGCCTACCCATGAACACTGAAGCTTTCTTT
CASSPRGLPMNTEAFF
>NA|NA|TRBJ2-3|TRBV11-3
TGTGCCAGCAGCTTAGATCCCCGCACCGGGGGGCTTTCAGATACGCAGTATTTT
CASSLDPRTGGLSDTQYF
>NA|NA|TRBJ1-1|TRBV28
TGTGCCAGCAGTCCCCGAAGGGGGACGGAAGCTTTCTTT
CASSPRRGTEAFF
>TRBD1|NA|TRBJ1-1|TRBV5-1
TGCGCCAGCAGCTTTCAGGGACAGGGCTCTGAAGCTTTCTTT
CASSFQGQGSEAFF
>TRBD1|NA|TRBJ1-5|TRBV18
TGTGCCAGCTCACCTCGACAGGGGCTTTCCAATCAGCCCCAGCATTTT
CASSPRQGLSNQPQHF
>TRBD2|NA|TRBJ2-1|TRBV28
TGTGCCAGCAGTTTGTCGGGGGGAAGGAATGAGCAGTTCTTC
CASSLSGGRNEQFF
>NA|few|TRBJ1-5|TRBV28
TGTGCCAGCAGTTTTTCAGGGCAGAGTCAGCCCCAGCATTTT
CASSFSGQSQPQHF
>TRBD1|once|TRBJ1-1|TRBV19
TGTGCCAGTGCCGCGGGACAGTTATCTGAAGCTTTCTTT
CASAAGQLSEAFF
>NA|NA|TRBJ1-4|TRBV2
TGTGCCAGCAGCCGTGCAACTAATGAAAAACTGTTTTTT
CASSRATNEKLFF
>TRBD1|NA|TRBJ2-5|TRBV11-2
TGTGCCAGCAGCCAACGAGGACAGGGGGCTTCCGGGGGGACCCAGTACTTC
CASSQRGQGASGGTQYF
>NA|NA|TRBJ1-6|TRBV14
TGTGCCAGCAGCCAACTGGAGGGCGCGGGGTCACCCCTCCACTTT
CASSQLEGAGSPLHF
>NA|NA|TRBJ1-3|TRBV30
TGTGCCCGGAGGGCCCCAGGCTCTGGAAACACCATATATTTT
CARRAPGSGNTIYF
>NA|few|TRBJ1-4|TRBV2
TGTGCCAGCAGTGAAGCGCAGGACAGCCCAACTAATGAAAAACTGTTTTTT
CASSEAQDSPTNEKLFF
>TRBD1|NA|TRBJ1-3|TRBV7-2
TGTGCCAGCAGCTACGGACAGGGCGCTCTAAACACCATATATTTT
CASSYGQGALNTIYF
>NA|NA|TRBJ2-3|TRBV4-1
TGCGCCAGCAGCCAGTACCGGTCCGAGCGGGCAGATACGCAGTATTTT
CASSQYRSERADTQYF
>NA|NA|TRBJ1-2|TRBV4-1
TGCGCCAGCAGCTTAGGACACTCAGCTAACTATGGCTACACCTTC
CASSLGHSANYGYTF
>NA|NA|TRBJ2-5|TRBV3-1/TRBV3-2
TGTGCCAGCAGCCCTTTTCCGGGTCCGCAAGAGACCCAGTACTTC
CASSPFPGPQETQYF
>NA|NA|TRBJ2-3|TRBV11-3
TGTGCCAGCAGCTCCTCCTACTCTAGCACAGATACGCAGTATTTT
CASSSSYSSTDTQYF
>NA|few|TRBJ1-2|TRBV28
TGTGCCAGCAGGGACTGGATCTATGGCTACACCTTC
CASRDWIYGYTF
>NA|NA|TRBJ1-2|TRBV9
TGTGCCAGCAGCGTAGTGCCTCAGACAGGTGGCTACACCTTC
CASSVVPQTGGYTF
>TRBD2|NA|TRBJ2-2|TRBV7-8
TGTGCCAGCAGCTTAGATCTCGGGGGGATGAACACCGGGGAGCTGTTTTTT
CASSLDLGGMNTGELFF
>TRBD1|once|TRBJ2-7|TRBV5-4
TGTGCCAGCAGCCCGGGACAGGGGGCGGTCTACGAGCAGTACTTC
CASSPGQGAVYEQYF
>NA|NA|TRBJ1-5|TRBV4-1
TGCGCCAGCAGCCAAGATGAGCTAATAGGCAATCAGCCCCAGCATTTT
CASSQDELIGNQPQHF
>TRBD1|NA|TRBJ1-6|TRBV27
TGTGCCAGCAGCCACAGGGGTTATTCACCCCTCCACTTT
CASSHRGYSPLHF
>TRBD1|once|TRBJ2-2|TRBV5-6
TGTGCCAGCAGCAACCGACAGGGTGGTACCGGGGAGCTGTTTTTT
CASSNRQGGTGELFF
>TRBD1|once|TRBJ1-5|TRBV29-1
TGCAGCGTTGTCTGGCACAGGGGCCAGGCTTTT
CSVVWHRGQAF
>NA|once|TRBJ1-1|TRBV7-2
TGTGCCAGCAGCATACAGGGAGGGGTTACTGAAGCTTTCTTT
CASSIQGGVTEAFF
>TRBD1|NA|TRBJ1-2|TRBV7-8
TGTGCCAGCAGCTTAGCAGACAGGGGGTATGGCTACACCTTC
CASSLADRGYGYTF
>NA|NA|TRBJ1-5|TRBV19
TGTGCCAGTAGTGTAAACAGGGACAATCAGCCCCAGCATTTT
CASSVNRDNQPQHF
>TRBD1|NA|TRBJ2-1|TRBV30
TGTGCCTGGGACAGGGGCTCCCACAATGAGCAGTTCTTC
CAWDRGSHNEQFF
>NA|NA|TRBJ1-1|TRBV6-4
TGTGCCAGCACCGTTTGGAGTGAAGCTTTCTTT
CASTVWSEAFF
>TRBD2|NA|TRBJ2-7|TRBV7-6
TGTGCCAGCAGCCTCCAGGGACTAGTCCCTCGCCCCTACGAGCAGTACTTC
CASSLQGLVPRPYEQYF
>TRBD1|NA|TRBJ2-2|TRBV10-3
TGTGCCATCAGCCAGGGGGCGGGCACCGGGGAGCTGTTTTTT
CAISQGAGTGELFF
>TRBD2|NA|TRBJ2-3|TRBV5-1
TGCGCCAGCAGACGACTAGCGGGGGCGCACAGCACAGATACGCAGTATTTT
CASRRLAGAHSTDTQYF
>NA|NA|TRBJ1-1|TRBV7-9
TGTGCCAGCAGCTTAGGGGGCCAGGGTGCACCTGAAGCTTTCTTT
CASSLGGQGAPEAFF
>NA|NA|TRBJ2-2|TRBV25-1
TGTGCCAGCAGTGAATGGGCAGTCTCCGGGGAGCTGTTTTTT
CASSEWAVSGELFF
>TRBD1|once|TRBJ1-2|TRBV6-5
TGTGCCAGCAGTCCAAACAGGGGGCGCGACTATGGCTACACCTTC
CASSPNRGRDYGYTF
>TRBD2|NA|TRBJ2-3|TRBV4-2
TGTGCCAGCAGGGGAAGCGGGGGAAGCACAGATACGCAGTATTTT
CASRGSGGSTDTQYF
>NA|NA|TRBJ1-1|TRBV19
TGTGCCAGTAGTCCAAAACGAGGGGGAATGAACACTGAAGCTTTCTTT
CASSPKRGGMNTEAFF